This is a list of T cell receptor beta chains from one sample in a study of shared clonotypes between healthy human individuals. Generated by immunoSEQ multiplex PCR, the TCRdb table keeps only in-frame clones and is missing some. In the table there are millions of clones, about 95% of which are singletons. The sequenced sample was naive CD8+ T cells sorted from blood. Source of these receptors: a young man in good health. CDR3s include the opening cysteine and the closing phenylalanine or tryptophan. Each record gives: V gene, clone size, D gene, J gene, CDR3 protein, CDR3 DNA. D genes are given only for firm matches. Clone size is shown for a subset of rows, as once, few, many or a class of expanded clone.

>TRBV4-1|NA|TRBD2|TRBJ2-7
CASSQRAGGMFEQYF
TGCGCCAGCAGCCAGAGAGCGGGGGGGATGTTCGAGCAGTACTTC
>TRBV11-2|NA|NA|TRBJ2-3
CASSSIQGDTQYF
TGTGCCAGCAGCTCAATACAGGGCGATACGCAGTATTTT
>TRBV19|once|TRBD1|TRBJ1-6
CASSPGQGGNSPLHF
TGTGCCAGTAGTCCCGGACAGGGGGGTAATTCACCCCTCCACTTT
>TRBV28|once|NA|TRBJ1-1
CASSFRAGEAFF
TGTGCCAGCAGTTTTAGGGCAGGGGAAGCTTTCTTT
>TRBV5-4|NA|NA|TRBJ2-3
CASSPRDGTNTDTQYF
TGTGCCAGCAGCCCACGGGACGGAACAAACACAGATACGCAGTATTTT
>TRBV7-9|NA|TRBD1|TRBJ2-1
CASSYSTGGVFNEQFF
TGTGCCAGCAGTTATAGCACAGGGGGAGTATTCAATGAGCAGTTCTTC
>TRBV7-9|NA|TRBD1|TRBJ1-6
CASSTGQGLNSPLHF
TGTGCCAGCAGCACCGGACAGGGCCTCAATTCACCCCTCCACTTT
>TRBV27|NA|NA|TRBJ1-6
CATLPGQGVGSPLHF
TGTGCCACCCTCCCGGGGCAGGGAGTGGGGTCACCCCTCCACTTT
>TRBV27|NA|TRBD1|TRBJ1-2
CASSPRDRVVDGYTF
TGTGCCAGCAGTCCGCGGGACAGGGTTGTCGATGGCTACACCTTC
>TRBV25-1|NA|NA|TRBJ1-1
CASSETGWNTEAFF
TGTGCCAGCAGTGAAACAGGTTGGAACACTGAAGCTTTCTTT
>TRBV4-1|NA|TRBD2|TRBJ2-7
CASSFRTSGREGLYEQYF
TGCGCCAGCAGCTTTCGGACTAGCGGGAGGGAGGGGCTTTACGAGCAGTACTTC
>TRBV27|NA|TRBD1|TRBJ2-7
CASSWGTDYEQYF
TGTGCCAGCAGCTGGGGGACAGACTACGAGCAGTACTTC
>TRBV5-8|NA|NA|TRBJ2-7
CASSSVSYEQYF
TGTGCCAGCAGCTCGGTATCATACGAGCAGTACTTC
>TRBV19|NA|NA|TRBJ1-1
CASSIEPGWTTEAFF
TGTGCCAGTAGTATAGAACCGGGGTGGACCACTGAAGCTTTCTTT
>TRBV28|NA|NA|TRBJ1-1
CASSWTYLEAFF
TGTGCCAGCAGTTGGACCTACCTTGAAGCTTTCTTT
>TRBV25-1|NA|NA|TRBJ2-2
CASSILTGELFF
TGTGCCAGTTCTATACTAACCGGGGAGCTGTTTTTT
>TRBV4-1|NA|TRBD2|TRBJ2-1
CASSHTSGNYNEQFF
TGCGCCAGCAGCCACACTAGCGGAAATTACAATGAGCAGTTCTTC
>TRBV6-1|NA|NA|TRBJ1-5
CASSGLALDQPQHF
TGTGCCAGCAGTGGTCTGGCACTTGATCAGCCCCAGCATTTT
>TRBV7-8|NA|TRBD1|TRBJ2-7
CASSPMTGVSYEQYF
TGTGCCAGCAGCCCAATGACAGGGGTCTCCTACGAGCAGTACTTC
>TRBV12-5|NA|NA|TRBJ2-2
CASAIPTRGRTGELFF
TGTGCTAGTGCCATACCCACACGGGGAAGGACCGGGGAGCTGTTTTTT
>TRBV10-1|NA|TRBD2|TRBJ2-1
CASSEMNGGADEQFF
TGCGCCAGCAGTGAGATGAACGGGGGGGCGGACGAGCAGTTCTTC
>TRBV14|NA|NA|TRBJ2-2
CASSHLWRDHPGELFF
TGTGCCAGCAGCCACCTCTGGAGGGATCATCCCGGGGAGCTGTTTTTT
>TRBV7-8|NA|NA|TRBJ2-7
CASSPLGTSSYEQYF
TGTGCCAGCAGCCCATTGGGGACCAGCTCCTACGAGCAGTACTTC
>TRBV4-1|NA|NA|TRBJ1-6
CASSQEAGSFKLASPLHF
TGCGCCAGCAGCCAAGAGGCAGGGTCGTTTAAGTTAGCGTCACCCCTCCACTTT
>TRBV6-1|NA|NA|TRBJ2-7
CASSAGGYEQYF
TGTGCCAGCAGTGCAGGCGGCTACGAGCAGTACTTC
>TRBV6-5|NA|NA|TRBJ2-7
CASSYLGDSYEQYF
TGTGCCAGCAGTTACCTGGGGGACTCCTACGAGCAGTACTTC
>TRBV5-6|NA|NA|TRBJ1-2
CASSEEASGPYGYTF
TGTGCCAGCAGCGAAGAGGCGTCCGGGCCCTATGGCTACACCTTC
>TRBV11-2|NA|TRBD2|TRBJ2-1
CASSMGTSGPEGAFF
TGTGCCAGCAGCATGGGGACTAGCGGACCCGAGGGGGCGTTCTTC
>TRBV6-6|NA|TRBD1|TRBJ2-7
CASSAGTATYEQYF
TGTGCCAGCAGCGCCGGGACAGCCACCTACGAGCAGTACTTC
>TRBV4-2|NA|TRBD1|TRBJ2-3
CASSQDMTGVTSTDTQYF
TGTGCCAGCAGCCAGGACATGACAGGGGTAACTAGCACAGATACGCAGTATTTT
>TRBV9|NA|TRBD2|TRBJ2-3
CASSAGTSATDTQYF
TGTGCCAGCAGCGCCGGGACTAGCGCTACCGATACGCAGTATTTT
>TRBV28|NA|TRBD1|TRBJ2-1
CASTGQGSYNEQFF
TGTGCCAGCACCGGACAGGGTTCCTACAATGAGCAGTTCTTC
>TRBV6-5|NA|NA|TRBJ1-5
CASTTSTLNQPQHF
TGTGCCAGCACCACGTCTACCCTCAATCAGCCCCAGCATTTT
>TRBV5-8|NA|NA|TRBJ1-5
CASSPRGGNQPQHF
TGTGCCAGCAGCCCCCGGGGCGGCAATCAGCCCCAGCATTTT
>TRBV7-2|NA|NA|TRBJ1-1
CASSLGMGGKTEAFF
TGTGCCAGCAGCTTAGGTATGGGGGGGAAAACTGAAGCTTTCTTT
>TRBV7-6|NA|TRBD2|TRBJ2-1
CASSSREGTYNEQFF
TGTGCCAGCAGCTCCAGGGAGGGGACCTACAATGAGCAGTTCTTC
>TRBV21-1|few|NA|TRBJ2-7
CASSKERPLLGLAGTYEQYF
TGTGCCAGCAGCAAAGAGAGGCCGCTTTTGGGACTAGCGGGAACCTACGAGCAGTACTTC
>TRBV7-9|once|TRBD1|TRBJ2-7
CASSFTGTGATYEQYF
TGTGCCAGCAGCTTCACCGGGACAGGGGCTACCTACGAGCAGTACTTC
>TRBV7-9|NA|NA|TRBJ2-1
CASSLVGEDNEQFF
TGTGCCAGCAGCTTAGTGGGCGAGGACAATGAGCAGTTCTTC
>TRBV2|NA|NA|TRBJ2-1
CASSEPGSYNEQFF
TGTGCCAGCAGTGAACCGGGGTCCTACAATGAGCAGTTCTTC
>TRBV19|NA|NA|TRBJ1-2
CASSIGLWTDYGYTF
TGTGCCAGTAGTATAGGACTTTGGACGGACTATGGCTACACCTTC
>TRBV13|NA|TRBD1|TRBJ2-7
CASSWRDRNSYEQYF
TGTGCCAGCAGCTGGAGGGACAGGAACTCCTACGAGCAGTACTTC